This T cell receptor beta chain is drawn from a study of cytomegalovirus exposure and HLA in healthy donors. Using immunoSEQ multiplex PCR, the repertoire was profiled, and TCRdb retains in-frame clones only, with some absent. The sample carries some 190,000 clones, around 86% recorded once. CDR3 length equals 14 residues. CDR1 is SGHTA and CDR2 is FQGTGA in the germline V gene. V was cut by 5 bases and J by 6 bases, with 17 bases left in between. The sequenced material came from PBMCs. The sequence came from a young woman in good health and CMV-seronegative. The rearrangement uses TRBV7-3 and TRBJ2-7; possibly TRBD2 for D (5 bases). This chain's CDR3 is CASSLDYSLAEQYF. Written as DNA, the CDR3 is TGTGCCAGCAGCCTAGACTATAGCCTTGCCGAGCAGTACTTC.